Listed here are 28 T cell receptor beta chains from one sample, sequenced in a study of blood T cells in healthy people across ages. Next came a second PCR, run for roughly 6 to 11 cycles, which used a sample-barcoded 5' primer along with a J-beta primer mix. TCRdb redid the calling of the 5' RACE reads with MiXCR, one entry per CDR3 protein. The sample holds some 1.6 million distinct CDR3 sequences, roughly 32% seen once. The source material was blood. These receptors were taken from a woman aged 25-40 years in good health.

The V gene is TRBV2, the J gene TRBJ2-3, with D maybe TRBD2 (5 bases). The CDR3 loop spans 15 amino acids. Looked up from germline, CDR1 is SNHLY and CDR2 is FYNNEI. The V end was cut by 5 bases, the J end by 5 bases, with 17 bases between. This chain's CDR3 is CASSRGLGSIDTQYF. The CDR3 coding sequence is TGTGCCAGCAGTCGTGGACTTGGTTCGATAGATACGCAGTATTTT.

This clonotype came up a few times. V usage is TRBV4-2 and J usage is TRBJ2-3; 8 bases align to TRBD2. J lost 5 bases, V lost 1 base, and 8 bases had no gene match. CDR1 and CDR2 from the germline V gene are LGHNA and YNFKEQ. This CDR3 region has 16 residues. CDR3 nucleotides: TGTGCCAGCAGCCAAGTCCAACGGGAGGGGGAAGATACGCAGTATTTT. Its translation: CASSQVQREGEDTQYF.

This chain links TRBV20-1 with TRBJ2-7; a possible D gene is TRBD1 (7 bases). CDR3 size: 15 residues. Germline lookup yields CDR1 DFQATT and CDR2 SNEGSKA (reference sequence). V was trimmed by 3 bases and J by 3 bases, leaving 18 bases between them. The chain's CDR3 is CSARDLWGDSYEQYF. In DNA form, the CDR3 reads TGCAGTGCTAGGGATTTGTGGGGGGACAGCTACGAGCAGTACTTC.

V usage is TRBV3-1 and J usage is TRBJ2-5, with a weak D call TRBD1 (6 bases). V lost 1 base and J lost 3, with 18 bases in between. CDR3 size: 17 residues. Germline lookup yields CDR1 LGHDT and CDR2 YNNKEL (reference sequence). This CDR3 reads CASSQVRAGVLKETQYF. The CDR3 DNA reads as TGTGCCAGCAGCCAAGTACGAGCAGGGGTTCTTAAAGAGACCCAGTACTTC.

In this sample, this clonotype turned up a few times. The genes are TRBV27 and TRBJ2-1, with D perhaps matching TRBD1 (5 bases). With 3 bases removed from V and 7 bases from J, the gap between germline ends came to 13 bases. CDR3 length equals 14 residues. Germline V CDR1 and CDR2: MNHEY, SMNVEV (reference sequence). CDR3 nucleotide sequence: TGTGCCAGCAGTTTTGGCAGGGTCAATAATGAGCAGTTCTTC. The encoded protein is CASSFGRVNNEQFF.

This rearrangement joins TRBV20-1 to TRBJ1-1, with D perhaps matching TRBD1 (6 bases). There are 14 residues in the CDR3. The V gene's germline CDR1 is DFQATT and CDR2 SNEGSKA (reference sequence). Trimming pared 5 bases from V and 1 base from J, leaving 14 bases between. The CDR3 is CSAAIGGPNTEAFF. The CDR3 DNA reads TGCAGTGCTGCCATCGGGGGGCCGAACACTGAAGCTTTCTTT.

This clonotype was picked up a small number of times. The J gene is TRBJ2-3, the V gene TRBV3-1, with 10 bases matching TRBD2. The trim removed 2 bases at V and 3 bases at J, leaving 11 bases unmatched. The CDR3 contains 18 residues. CDR1 is LGHDT and CDR2 is YNNKEL in the germline V gene (reference sequence). This CDR3 reads CASSQSVLAGVGTDTQYF. The DNA for the CDR3 is TGTGCCAGCAGCCAATCCGTTCTAGCGGGGGTAGGGACAGATACGCAGTATTTT.

There are a few counts of this clonotype. The chain recombines TRBV6-2 or TRBV6-3 with TRBJ2-5; 11 bases map to TRBD2. V was pared by 4 bases and J by 0 bases, with 10 bases of the junction left unmatched. Germline V gives CDR1 MNHEY, CDR2 SVGEGT. CDR3 length equals 18 residues. As DNA, the CDR3 is TGTGCCAGCAGTTTGTATACTAGCGGGGGCCCGTACCAAGAGACCCAGTACTTC. Amino acids: CASSLYTSGGPYQETQYF.

The chain uses TRBV13 and TRBJ1-1; 10 nucleotides line up with TRBD1. V lost 5 bases, J lost 0 bases, and 15 bases stayed unmatched. The length of the CDR3 is 19 residues. Germline V gene data show CDR1 as PRHDT and CDR2 as FYEKMQ (reference sequence). CDR3: CASSRASGTGVFMNTEAFF. The DNA of the CDR3 is TGTGCCAGCAGCCGTGCCTCCGGGACAGGGGTATTCATGAACACTGAAGCTTTCTTT. Full variable domain (remainder filled in from reference TRBV13 and TRBJ1-1): AAGVIQSPRHLIKEKRETATLKCYPIPRHDTVYWYQQGPGQDPQFLISFYEKMQSDKGSIPDRFSAQQFSDYHSELNMSSLELGDSALYFCASSRASGTGVFMNTEAFFGQGTRLTVV.

V usage is TRBV6-1 and J usage is TRBJ1-1; a weak D match, TRBD1 (5 bases). The V gene lost 5 bases and the J gene lost 0 bases, with 13 bases spanning the gap. Looked up from germline, CDR1 is MNHNS and CDR2 is SASEGT. The CDR3 contains 15 residues. The CDR3 coding sequence is TGTGCCAGCAGTCCCCGGGCAGGGATGAACACTGAAGCTTTCTTT. Translation gives CASSPRAGMNTEAFF.

In its sample, this clonotype was seen once. The chain links TRBV6-1 to TRBJ2-6; the match to TRBD1 covers 7 bases. The CDR3 is 15 residues long. CDR1 is MNHNS, CDR2 SASEGT, per germline. Losses at the gene ends were 7 bases for V and 2 bases for J; bases not matched to a gene: 5. CDR3 in DNA: TGTGCCAGCAACGGCGACAGGGCTGGGGCCAACGTCCTGACTTTC. Encoded protein: CASNGDRAGANVLTF.

This clonotype has a single count. A much larger clone differs by one base, so this may be a read error. No conserved phenylalanine or tryptophan ends this CDR3, so it is likely a read error. The chain recombines TRBV29-1 with TRBJ2-3, with TRBD2 as a possible D gene (6 bases). The CDR3 spans 13 residues. CDR1 and CDR2 (germline): SQVTM, ANQGSEA. The V and J ends lost 3 bases and 10 bases respectively, with 17 bases between them. CDR3 in amino acids: CSVETTSRLPQYL. CDR3 coding DNA: TGCAGCGTTGAGACGACTAGTCGCTTGCCGCAGTATCTT.

The rearrangement links TRBV7-8 to TRBJ2-1, with 12 bases identical to TRBD1. Germline loops: CDR1 SGHVS, CDR2 FQNEAQ. J gave up 9 bases and V 4 bases, and 7 bases lay outside the gene matches. CDR3 length: 15 amino acids. Here the CDR3 reads CASSSTGTGGSEQFF. The CDR3 region has the DNA TGTGCCAGCAGCTCCACCGGGACAGGGGGCAGTGAGCAGTTCTTC.

CDR3 amino acids: CASSWGTSDPYNEQFF. The CDR3 bases are TGTGCCAGCAGCTGGGGGACTAGCGACCCCTACAATGAGCAGTTCTTC. The gene calls are TRBV7-3 and TRBJ2-1; 10 bases fit TRBD2. V was pared by 4 bases and J by 2 bases, with 5 bases of the junction left unmatched. Germline CDR1 is SGHTA and CDR2 is FQGTGA. The CDR3 sequence is 16 residues long.

This clonotype occurred a few times. The V gene is TRBV12-3 or TRBV12-4, the J gene TRBJ2-1, with 15 bases identical to TRBD2. J lost 4 bases, V lost 6 bases, and 10 bases had no gene match. This CDR3 has 18 residues. DNA of the CDR3: TGTGCCAGCAGGGTAGGGGGACTAGCGGGAGGTTTGTACAATGAGCAGTTCTTC. The encoded protein is CASRVGGLAGGLYNEQFF.

About this clonotype: Because the CDR3 is missing its conserved closing phenylalanine or tryptophan, this is likely a read error. The chain carries TRBV20-1 and TRBJ2-4, with D possibly being TRBD1 or TRBD2 (5 bases each). CDR1 DFQATT and CDR2 SNEGSKA come from the germline V gene (reference sequence). The CDR3 has 18 amino acids. Trimming took off 1 base at V and 5 bases at J, with 24 bases between the two ends. The CDR3 protein is CSARVWGRERGWENIQYS. CDR3 nucleotide sequence: TGCAGTGCTAGAGTTTGGGGACGGGAAAGGGGTTGGGAAAACATTCAGTACTCC.

This clonotype was seen a handful of times. The chain uses TRBV28 and TRBJ1-6; D gene uncertain. The CDR3 is made up of 15 amino acids. V was shortened by 1 base and J by 5 bases, with 9 bases between the two germline ends. Germline loops: CDR1 MDHEN, CDR2 SYDVKM. Written as DNA, the CDR3 is TGTGCCAGCAGTTTATTGGCCAGAGATAATTCACCCCTCCACTTT. It encodes CASSLLARDNSPLHF.

This chain joins TRBV7-2 and TRBJ1-2, with no clear D. The V end lost 5 bases, the J end lost 4 bases, and 14 bases lay between the germline ends. This CDR3 is 14 amino acids long. Looked up from germline, CDR1 is SGHTA and CDR2 is FQGNSA. Here the CDR3 reads CASSPLGSGYGYTF. As DNA, the CDR3 is TGTGCCAGCAGCCCCCTAGGGTCGGGCTATGGCTACACCTTC.

This clonotype came up many times. The chain has TRBV20-1 and TRBJ2-7; 14 bases line up with TRBD2. With 6 bases clipped from V and 6 bases from J, the junction kept 13 bases outside the gene matches. Germline CDR1 reads DFQATT; CDR2 reads SNEGSKA (reference sequence). The length of the CDR3 is 16 residues. CDR3 in amino acids: CSAPRLAGGSTGEQYF. CDR3 DNA: TGCAGTGCCCCCAGACTAGCGGGAGGGAGTACAGGCGAGCAGTACTTC.

This chain uses TRBV20-1 with TRBJ1-2; the D gene is possibly TRBD1 (5 bases). The CDR3 has 16 residues. The V end was cut by 2 bases, the J end by 8 bases, with 24 bases between. Germline CDR1 and CDR2: DFQATT and SNEGSKA (reference sequence). CDR3 coding DNA: TGCAGTGCTAGAAGGGGAGGAACACCCCTATTGGGGGGCTACACCTTC. Amino acids: CSARRGGTPLLGGYTF.

CDR3 residues: CAISPTGYTEAFF. The CDR3 DNA reads TGTGCCATCAGCCCGACAGGCTACACTGAAGCTTTCTTT. The rearrangement links TRBV10-3 to TRBJ1-1; TRBD1 is a possible D gene (6 bases). The CDR3 runs to 13 residues. V lost 6 bases to trimming and J lost 3 bases, with 11 bases between them. CDR1 ENHRY and CDR2 SYGVKD come from the germline V gene.

This clonotype came up a few times. The CDR3 spells CASSERTGAAYSLGTNVLTF. The CDR3 DNA reads as TGTGCCAGCAGTGAGCGGACAGGGGCTGCCTACTCGCTCGGGACCAACGTCCTGACTTTC. The chain is built from TRBV6-1 and TRBJ2-6; 9 bases are shared with TRBD1. This CDR3 contains 20 residues. The ends lost 3 bases at V and 8 bases at J; junction bases unmatched: 20. Germline V lookup: CDR1 MNHNS, CDR2 SASEGT.

V gene TRBV29-1 combines with J gene TRBJ1-1; no definite D call. Germline V gene lookup returns CDR1 SQVTM and CDR2 ANQGSEA. Trimming stripped 7 bases from V and 4 bases from J, with 13 bases between. This CDR3 spans 12 amino acids. Here the CDR3 reads CSGTVSGTEAFF. Here the CDR3 DNA reads TGCAGCGGGACGGTGTCAGGCACTGAAGCTTTCTTT.

The V call is TRBV7-2, the J call TRBJ1-6, with D perhaps matching TRBD1 (5 bases). This CDR3 spans 16 amino acids. V was shortened by 3 bases and J by 5 bases, with 14 bases between the two germline ends. The germline V gene encodes CDR1 SGHTA and CDR2 FQGNSA. CDR3 protein: CASSLGAGRNNSPLHF. As DNA, the CDR3 is TGTGCCAGCAGCTTGGGTGCGGGACGGAATAATTCACCCCTCCACTTT.

This clonotype was seen more than once but under ten times. V usage is TRBV15 and J usage is TRBJ2-5, with D possibly TRBD2 on 5 matching bases. Per the germline V gene, CDR1 is LNHNV and CDR2 is YYDKDF (reference sequence). Trimming removed 0 bases at V and 7 bases at J, with 9 bases between. The CDR3 has 13 amino acids. This CDR3 is CATSRDPEGTQYF. CDR3 coding DNA: TGTGCCACCAGCAGAGACCCTGAGGGGACCCAGTACTTC.

The sample holds a few counts of this clonotype. Compared with germline, one end of the junction differs, possibly owing to a read error. The rearrangement links TRBV27 to TRBJ2-7; 7 bases agree with TRBD1. The germline gives CDR1 MNHEY, CDR2 SMNVEV (reference sequence). The CDR3 has 12 residues. This CDR3 is CTSRGTAGEQYF. The CDR3 nucleotides are TGTACCAGCAGAGGGACAGCTGGCGAGCAGTACTTC.

This clonotype was picked up many times. This chain connects TRBV4-1 to TRBJ1-2; D is undetermined. Germline V CDR1 and CDR2: MGHRA, YSYEKL. CDR3 size: 14 residues. V dropped 0 bases and J dropped 8 bases, with 13 bases sitting between them. The CDR3 protein is CASSQDGGNSGYTF. Written as DNA, the CDR3 is TGCGCCAGCAGCCAAGATGGAGGGAACAGCGGCTACACCTTC.

This clonotype has only a few counts. V is TRBV20-1 and J is TRBJ2-1; D gene ambiguous. The V gene lost 0 bases and the J gene lost 5 bases, with 8 bases spanning the gap. CDR3 size: 13 residues. CDR1 DFQATT and CDR2 SNEGSKA come from the germline V gene (reference sequence). The CDR3 here is CSARDWGHNEQFF. CDR3 nucleotides: TGCAGTGCTAGAGATTGGGGTCACAATGAGCAGTTCTTC.